This passage covers 23 T cell receptor beta chains from one sample sequenced in a study of identical twins. TCRdb used MiXCR to reprocess the 5' RACE reads, holding one entry per CDR3 protein. The sample has under 500,000 distinct CDR3 sequences, approximately 15% seen once; the top ten hold more than 0.8%. The sample was also reused in another study, on yellow fever vaccine responses in identical twins.

Sequenced sample: CD4+ T cells sorted from blood. These receptors came from a woman in her late teens or twenties in good health.

The table lists this clonotype with a few counts. The chain is built from TRBV6-2 or TRBV6-3 and TRBJ1-1; the D is unclear. This CDR3 region has 14 residues. Germline V gene sequence: CDR1 MNHEY, CDR2 SVGEGT. V dropped 0 bases and J dropped 3 bases, with 8 bases sitting between them. As DNA, the CDR3 is TGTGCCAGCAGTTACTCACAGACATACACTGAAGCTTTCTTT. This translates into CASSYSQTYTEAFF.

This clonotype was recorded a few times. This chain uses TRBV5-4 with TRBJ2-1, with D perhaps TRBD2 (6 bases). Germline values: CDR1 SGHNT, CDR2 YYREEE (reference sequence). This CDR3 comprises 15 residues. The germline V and J ends were trimmed by 4 bases and 7 bases, with 18 bases remaining between them. Written as DNA, the CDR3 is TGTGCCAGCAGCCCGGGACTTCCTCTGAGTAATGAGCAGTTCTTC. Protein product: CASSPGLPLSNEQFF.

This clonotype occurred once. V and J are TRBV24-1 and TRBJ2-3, with a possible D match to TRBD1 (6 bases). Germline assignment: CDR1 KGHDR and CDR2 SFDVKD. The V end was cut by 3 bases, the J end by 0 bases, with 12 bases between. The CDR3 loop spans 16 amino acids. The CDR3 DNA reads as TGTGCCACCAGTGATATAGGGGACATTAGCACAGATACGCAGTATTTT. It translates to CATSDIGDISTDTQYF.

V usage is TRBV12-3 or TRBV12-4 and J usage is TRBJ2-7, with D perhaps TRBD2 (6 bases). The V and J ends lost 0 bases and 7 bases respectively, with 19 bases between them. The CDR3 totals 16 residues. The CDR3 DNA reads TGTGCCAGCAGTTTAGCAGGTCGACTAGGAACCCATGAGCAGTACTTC. Protein product: CASSLAGRLGTHEQYF.

The chain links TRBV27 to TRBJ2-7, with 9 positions matching TRBD2. Germline assignment: CDR1 MNHEY and CDR2 SMNVEV (reference sequence). The CDR3 sequence is 16 residues long. With V trimmed by 6 bases and J by 4 bases, 13 bases remained unmatched. Here the CDR3 reads CASSQTVASGIYEQYF. As DNA, the CDR3 is TGTGCCAGCAGCCAGACGGTGGCTAGCGGGATTTACGAGCAGTACTTC.

This clonotype was recorded a few times. The chain recombines TRBV11-2 with TRBJ2-5, with 8 bases matching TRBD2. Trimming took 4 bases from V and 2 from J; bases not matched to a gene: 9. Germline V gives CDR1 SGHAT, CDR2 FQNNGV. The CDR3 spans 16 residues. CDR3 residues: CASSSLTQRGQETQYF. The CDR3 DNA sequence: TGTGCCAGCAGCTCGCTCACACAGCGGGGGCAAGAGACCCAGTACTTC.

This clonotype was observed at least ten times. The chain recombines TRBV29-1 with TRBJ1-1; D is ambiguous. Per the germline V gene, CDR1 is SQVTM and CDR2 is ANQGSEA. CDR3 length: 11 residues. V was cut by 3 bases and J by 5 bases, with 7 bases left in between. CDR3 in amino acids: CSVEVLTEAFF. The CDR3 DNA sequence: TGCAGCGTTGAGGTTTTGACTGAAGCTTTCTTT.

This clonotype was seen a handful of times. The chain is built from TRBV7-9 and TRBJ2-1, with D tentatively TRBD1 or TRBD2 (5 bases each). The CDR3 is made up of 13 amino acids. The V gene's germline CDR1 is SEHNR and CDR2 FQNEAQ (reference sequence). Trimming stripped 5 bases from V and 6 bases from J, with 11 bases between. The CDR3 here is CASSPGTPNEQFF. The CDR3 DNA sequence: TGTGCCAGCAGCCCAGGGACCCCCAATGAGCAGTTCTTC.

The rearrangement links TRBV5-1 to TRBJ2-5; 11 bases align to TRBD1. With 2 bases clipped from V and 5 bases from J, the junction kept 5 bases outside the gene matches. The CDR3 is made up of 15 amino acids. Per germline, CDR1 SGHRS and CDR2 YFSETQ. The CDR3 DNA reads TGCGCCAGCAGCTTCGGACAGGGGGCTAGGGAGACCCAGTACTTC. Translation: CASSFGQGARETQYF.

CDR3 sequence (DNA): TGCGCCAGCACCTTATCGGGACAGGGGGCAGGTGGGGCCAACGTCCTGACTTTC. Translated: CASTLSGQGAGGANVLTF. The chain uses TRBV5-1 and TRBJ2-6; 12 nucleotides agree with TRBD1. Germline CDR1 SGHRS, CDR2 YFSETQ. With 6 bases clipped from V and 3 bases from J, the junction kept 10 bases outside the gene matches. The CDR3 has 18 amino acids. The whole variable domain, filled in from reference TRBV5-1 and TRBJ2-6, reads KAGVTQTPRYLIKTRGQQVTLSCSPISGHRSVSWYQQTPGQGLQFLFEYFSETQRNKGNFPGRFSGRQFSNSRSEMNVSTLELGDSALYLCASTLSGQGAGGANVLTFGAGSRLTVL.

Ten or more counts support this clonotype. The chain recombines TRBV20-1 with TRBJ1-5, with D possibly being TRBD1 (5 bases). This CDR3 spans 12 amino acids. The germline V and J ends were trimmed by 6 bases and 7 bases, with 13 bases remaining between them. Germline CDR1 and CDR2: DFQATT and SNEGSKA (reference sequence). The CDR3 reads CSAGQGGQPQHF. In DNA, the CDR3 is TGCAGTGCCGGGCAGGGAGGACAGCCCCAGCATTTT.

The sample holds a few counts of this clonotype. This chain links TRBV5-6 with TRBJ1-5, with 7 bases aligning to TRBD1. Trimming took 2 bases from V and 7 from J; bases not matched to a gene: 0. This CDR3 region has 12 residues. CDR1 is SGHDT and CDR2 is YYEEEE in the germline V gene. The CDR3 DNA sequence: TGTGCCAGCAGCTTCAGGGGGCAGCCCCAGCATTTT. Translating gives CASSFRGQPQHF.

This chain uses TRBV20-1 with TRBJ2-2; 11 bases fit TRBD2. Trimming removed 0 bases from V and 6 bases from J; junction bases left unmatched: 0. The germline V gene has CDR1 DFQATT and CDR2 SNEGSKA (reference sequence). The CDR3 has 14 amino acids. CDR3 residues: CSARELAGAGELFF. CDR3 DNA sequence: TGCAGTGCTAGAGAACTAGCGGGAGCCGGGGAGCTGTTTTTT.

This clonotype was picked up a small number of times. The chain is built from TRBV10-3 and TRBJ2-5; 8 nucleotides align to TRBD2. Trimming removed 4 bases from V and 5 bases from J; junction bases left unmatched: 6. This CDR3 contains 14 residues. In germline, CDR1 is ENHRY, CDR2 SYGVKD. As DNA, the CDR3 is TGTGCCATCAGTGCCAGCGGGAGTGATGAGACCCAGTACTTC. It is translated as CAISASGSDETQYF.

At least ten counts were recorded for this clonotype. The gene calls are TRBV20-1 and TRBJ2-1; possible D gene TRBD2, 5 bases. Germline V gene lookup returns CDR1 DFQATT and CDR2 SNEGSKA (reference sequence). Trimming took off 6 bases at V and 1 base at J, with 16 bases between the two ends. This CDR3 comprises 15 residues. Here the CDR3 DNA reads TGCAGTGCCCAACTAGGATTTAAATCCTACAATGAGCAGTTCTTC. Translating it yields CSAQLGFKSYNEQFF.

The CDR3 loop reads CASSPGHPYYEQYF. The CDR3 region has the DNA TGTGCCAGCAGCCCGGGACATCCGTACTACGAGCAGTACTTC. The chain links TRBV6-1 to TRBJ2-7; a weak D match, TRBD1 (6 bases). V lost 6 bases and J lost 3, with 15 bases in between. Germline lookup yields CDR1 MNHNS and CDR2 SASEGT. CDR3 size: 14 residues.

This chain links TRBV2 with TRBJ2-7, with 8 bases matching TRBD2. CDR1 and CDR2 (germline): SNHLY, FYNNEI. V lost 7 bases to trimming and J lost 6 bases; unmatched junction nucleotides: 17. The CDR3 contains 16 residues. CDR3 loop: CASNPLPGGPITEQYF. The DNA of the CDR3 is TGTGCCAGCAACCCCCTTCCGGGGGGGCCGATTACCGAGCAGTACTTC. Together with reference TRBV2 and TRBJ2-7, the CDR3 gives the full variable domain: EPEVTQTPSHQVTQMGQEVILRCVPISNHLYFYWYRQILGQKVEFLVSFYNNEISEKSEIFDDQFSVERPDGSNFTLKIRSTKLEDSAMYFCASNPLPGGPITEQYFGPGTRLTVT.

The chain links TRBV3-1 to TRBJ2-3; TRBD2 matches 11 bases. With 1 base clipped from V and 2 bases from J, the junction kept 8 bases outside the gene matches. Per the germline V gene, CDR1 is LGHDT and CDR2 is YNNKEL (reference sequence). The CDR3 spans 18 residues. The CDR3, as DNA: TGTGCCAGCAGCCAAGGGTTATCTAGCGGGGGGCCCACAGATACGCAGTATTTT. Its translation: CASSQGLSSGGPTDTQYF.

This clonotype was seen a few times. V and J are TRBV3-1 and TRBJ1-5; 8 bases agree with TRBD1. The germline CDR1 and CDR2 sequences are LGHDT and YNNKEL (reference sequence). The CDR3 sequence is 15 residues long. J was trimmed by 6 bases and V by 0 bases; bases with no gene match: 4. The DNA of the CDR3 is TGTGCCAGCAGCCAAGACCAGGGGGCAGGTCAGCCCCAGCATTTT. Encoded protein: CASSQDQGAGQPQHF.

The sample holds a few counts of this clonotype. V usage is TRBV6-1 and J usage is TRBJ2-2; possibly TRBD2 for D (6 bases). Germline CDR1 and CDR2: MNHNS and SASEGT. The CDR3 length is 15 residues. Trimming pared 6 bases from V and 1 base from J, leaving 12 bases between. The CDR3 region has the DNA TGTGCCAGCAGGGAGGGTTCGGTGAACACCGGGGAGCTGTTTTTT. Its protein product is CASREGSVNTGELFF.

Only a few counts were recorded for this clonotype. V and J are TRBV28 and TRBJ2-7; D is undetermined. Trimming took off 6 bases at V and 0 bases at J, with 9 bases between the two ends. Germline loops: CDR1 MDHEN, CDR2 SYDVKM. The CDR3 runs 13 residues. CDR3 residues: CASSEQYSYEQYF. In nucleotides, the CDR3 is TGTGCCAGCAGCGAACAGTACTCCTACGAGCAGTACTTC.

This chain connects TRBV11-2 to TRBJ2-2; D gene unclear. Trimming cost V 5 bases and J 6 bases, with 16 bases left between them. The germline gives CDR1 SGHAT, CDR2 FQNNGV. CDR3 length equals 15 residues. CDR3 loop: CASSPAALSAGELFF. CDR3 DNA sequence: TGTGCCAGCAGCCCCGCGGCTCTATCCGCCGGGGAGCTGTTTTTT.

This clonotype was seen only a few times. This chain uses TRBV5-5 with TRBJ1-5; D might be TRBD1 (6 bases). From germline, CDR1 is SGHKS and CDR2 YYEKEE (reference sequence). This CDR3 contains 14 residues. V lost 1 base to trimming and J lost 8 bases, with 13 bases between them. The CDR3 nucleotides read TGTGCCAGCAGCTTGACTCCAGGGGTAGAGCCCCAGCATTTT. It translates to CASSLTPGVEPQHF.